These 30 T cell receptor beta chains share one sample of origin, sequenced in a study of CD8 T cells in Susac syndrome. RNA in amounts of roughly 0.5 to 1 ug was reverse transcribed with random hexamers. One entry per CDR3 protein results from TCRdb running MiXCR on the immunoSEQ multiplex PCR reads. The sample has under 200,000 distinct CDR3 sequences; around 95% are singletons. The sample was CD4+ T cells from PBMCs. These receptors came from a human donor in good health.

The V call is TRBV20-1, the J call TRBJ2-1; 8 nucleotides line up with TRBD2. The CDR3 consists of 12 residues. Germline CDR1 reads DFQATT; CDR2 reads SNEGSKA (reference sequence). V gave up 6 bases and J gave up 12 bases; unmatched junction bases: 10. The chain's CDR3 is CSATREGRGQFF. CDR3 DNA sequence: TGCAGTGCGACTCGGGAGGGCCGAGGGCAGTTCTTC.

The V and J genes are TRBV29-1 and TRBJ2-1; 8 nucleotides align to TRBD1. The CDR3 contains 14 residues. Germline CDR1 is SQVTM and CDR2 is ANQGSEA. The junction had 6 bases not matched to a gene; V was cut back by 3 bases and J by 5 bases. CDR3 sequence reads: CSVEVSQGDNEQFF. CDR3 nucleotide sequence: TGCAGCGTTGAGGTATCACAGGGGGACAATGAGCAGTTCTTC.

The chain employs TRBV15 and TRBJ2-7, with 8 bases that match TRBD1. The V gene's germline CDR1 is LNHNV and CDR2 YYDKDF (reference sequence). Trimming took 3 bases from V and 2 from J; bases not matched to a gene: 3. This CDR3 comprises 14 residues. CDR3 amino acids: CATSRDRATYEQYV. Here the CDR3 DNA reads TGTGCCACCAGCAGGGACAGGGCAACCTACGAGCAGTACGTC.

The table lists this clonotype with a count of one. This chain links TRBV27 with TRBJ1-2; a weak D match, TRBD1 (5 bases). Trimming took off 3 bases at V and 3 bases at J, with 8 bases between the two ends. The CDR3 spans 13 residues. The germline V gene encodes CDR1 MNHEY and CDR2 SMNVEV (reference sequence). The CDR3 here is CASSFGAYYGYTF. The CDR3, as DNA: TGTGCCAGCAGTTTCGGGGCTTACTATGGCTACACCTTC.

The V and J genes are TRBV20-1 and TRBJ1-5; D is unresolved. The V gene's germline CDR1 is DFQATT and CDR2 SNEGSKA (reference sequence). The V and J ends lost 3 bases and 0 bases respectively, with 3 bases between them. The CDR3 extends over 12 amino acids. The CDR3, as DNA: TGCAGTGCTAGTGATAGCAATCAGCCCCAGCATTTT. Translation: CSASDSNQPQHF.

CDR3 loop: CSARVTGAGEQYF. CDR3 bases: TGCAGTGCTAGGGTAACGGGGGCTGGCGAGCAGTACTTC. The V gene is TRBV20-1, the J gene TRBJ2-7; D may match TRBD1 or TRBD2 (6 bases each). Germline-derived CDR1 and CDR2 are DFQATT and SNEGSKA (reference sequence). V dropped 3 bases and J dropped 6 bases, with 15 bases sitting between them. The CDR3 is 13 amino acids.

The V call is TRBV5-1, the J call TRBJ2-3, with 7 bases that match TRBD2. CDR1 SGHRS and CDR2 YFSETQ come from the germline V gene. The V segment lost 0 bases and the J segment 3 bases; nucleotides outside the gene matches: 4. The CDR3 runs 15 residues. In DNA, the CDR3 is TGCGCCAGCAGCTTGGGGCTAGCGGAGACAGATACGCAGTATTTT. It translates to CASSLGLAETDTQYF.

The CDR3 is CAISELASTLYEQYV. CDR3 bases: TGTGCCATCAGTGAGTTGGCTTCGACCCTCTACGAGCAGTACGTC. The J gene is TRBJ2-7, the V gene TRBV10-3; D unclear. The CDR3 runs 15 residues. Germline CDR1 is ENHRY and CDR2 is SYGVKD. Trimming pared 1 base from V and 3 bases from J, leaving 13 bases between.

This sequence joins TRBV7-2 and TRBJ2-3; no reliable D call. The germline CDR1 and CDR2 sequences are SGHTA and FQGNSA. Trimming left V 4 bases short and J 2 bases short, with 13 bases between. This CDR3 is built from 15 residues. The CDR3 protein is CASSSRDPNTDTQYF. CDR3 bases: TGTGCCAGCAGCTCGCGAGACCCTAACACAGATACGCAGTATTTT. Complete variable domain (other parts from reference TRBV7-2 and TRBJ2-3): GAGVSQSPSNKVTEKGKDVELRCDPISGHTALYWYRQSLGQGLEFLIYFQGNSAPDKSGLPSDRFSAERTGGSVSTLTIQRTQQEDSAVYLCASSSRDPNTDTQYFGPGTRLTVL.

The chain joins TRBV20-1 to TRBJ2-7; D remains ambiguous. CDR1 and CDR2 from the germline V gene are DFQATT and SNEGSKA (reference sequence). CDR3 length: 13 residues. Deletions cut 3 bases from V and 0 bases from J, with 9 bases between. As DNA, the CDR3 is TGCAGTGCTAGGGGTACGGACTCCTACGAGCAGTACTTC. This codes for CSARGTDSYEQYF.

The chain uses TRBV7-2 and TRBJ2-7, with D hard to call. V was pared by 0 bases and J by 3 bases, with 9 bases between. The germline V gene has CDR1 SGHTA and CDR2 FQGNSA. This CDR3 is 14 amino acids long. DNA of the CDR3: TGTGCCAGCAGCTTAGCTCGAGAGTACTACGAGCAGTACTTC. Translated: CASSLAREYYEQYF.

The J gene is TRBJ1-1, the V gene TRBV30; D unresolved. The length of the CDR3 is 11 residues. V was clipped by 0 bases and J by 7 bases, with 6 bases between them. Per the germline V gene, CDR1 is GTSNPN and CDR2 is SVGIG (reference sequence). The CDR3 region is CAWSVTHEAFF. CDR3 sequence (DNA): TGTGCCTGGAGTGTTACACATGAAGCTTTCTTT. The variable domain in full, with the rest retrieved from reference TRBV30 and TRBJ1-1, is SQTIHQWPATLVQPVGSPLSLECTVEGTSNPNLYWYRQAAGRGLQLLFYSVGIGQISSEVPQNLSASRPQDRQFILSSKKLLLSDSGFYLCAWSVTHEAFFGQGTRLTVV.

J is TRBJ2-5 and V is TRBV9; no clear D. CDR3 length: 16 amino acids. Deletions cut 7 bases from V and 5 bases from J, with 24 bases between. Looked up from germline, CDR1 is SGDLS and CDR2 is YYNGEE. This CDR3 reads CASSLQAVLNGETQYF. The DNA of the CDR3 is TGTGCCAGCTCACTTCAGGCAGTACTGAACGGGGAGACCCAGTACTTC.

The CDR3 region is CASFRNTNTGELFF. The CDR3 region has the DNA TGTGCCAGCTTCAGGAATACGAACACCGGGGAGCTGTTTTTT. The chain is built from TRBV12-3 or TRBV12-4 and TRBJ2-2; D not certain. The CDR3 runs to 14 residues. Trimming cost V 8 bases and J 0 bases, with 10 bases left between them.

The chain employs TRBV9 and TRBJ2-3; D may be TRBD2 (6 bases). V lost 2 bases and J 1 base, leaving 23 bases between the germline ends. The germline CDR1 and CDR2 sequences are SGDLS and YYNGEE. The CDR3 covers 19 residues. CDR3 protein: CASSVKGVSTGVGTDTQYF. CDR3 bases: TGTGCCAGCAGCGTTAAGGGAGTGTCGACGGGAGTCGGCACAGATACGCAGTATTTT.

The chain uses TRBV7-9 and TRBJ1-1; TRBD1 is a possible D gene (5 bases). V lost 5 bases and J lost 3, with 25 bases in between. The V gene's germline CDR1 is SEHNR and CDR2 FQNEAQ (reference sequence). This CDR3 is built from 18 residues. The CDR3 DNA reads TGTGCCAGCAGCCCGCCCGATAAGGGGTTGGCGGGAGACACTGAAGCTTTCTTT. Translated: CASSPPDKGLAGDTEAFF.

The V gene is TRBV20-1, the J gene TRBJ1-4; D unresolved. This CDR3 is 12 amino acids long. V shed 5 bases and J shed 7 bases, with 11 bases lying between them. The germline gives CDR1 DFQATT, CDR2 SNEGSKA (reference sequence). CDR3 amino acids: CSAGPLGEKLFF. The CDR3 region has the DNA TGCAGTGCTGGGCCGTTGGGTGAAAAACTGTTTTTT.

The rearrangement joins TRBV18 to TRBJ1-1; possible D gene TRBD1, 5 bases. The CDR3 consists of 12 residues. Trimming took off 4 bases at V and 3 bases at J, with 6 bases between the two ends. Germline assignment: CDR1 KGHSH and CDR2 LQKENI. The CDR3 DNA sequence: TGTGCCAGCTCACAGGGGTACACTGAAGCTTTCTTT. This encodes CASSQGYTEAFF.

The chain couples TRBV9 to TRBJ1-1; the match to TRBD1 covers 7 bases. V lost 6 bases, J lost 2 bases, and 13 bases stayed unmatched. The CDR3 has 16 amino acids. Germline V CDR1 and CDR2: SGDLS, YYNGEE. CDR3 region: CASNVQTGQINTEAFF. The DNA for the CDR3 is TGTGCCAGCAACGTCCAAACGGGACAGATAAACACTGAAGCTTTCTTT.

J is TRBJ2-3 and V is TRBV7-8, with 8 bases lining up with TRBD2. Germline lookup yields CDR1 SGHVS and CDR2 FQNEAQ. The CDR3 runs to 17 residues. Trimming removed 5 bases from V and 0 bases from J; junction bases left unmatched: 10. CDR3 sequence: CASSDSFTSGSTDTQYF. The CDR3 coding sequence is TGTGCCAGCAGCGACAGCTTCACTAGCGGTAGCACAGATACGCAGTATTTT.

This clonotype showed up just once. V gene TRBV3-1 combines with J gene TRBJ2-4; D may be TRBD1 or TRBD2 (5 bases each). Germline V lookup: CDR1 LGHDT, CDR2 YNNKEL (reference sequence). This CDR3 has 15 amino acids. Trimming took off 0 bases at V and 8 bases at J, with 14 bases between the two ends. CDR3 loop: CASSQEAGTPHIQYF. The CDR3 coding sequence is TGTGCCAGCAGCCAAGAAGCCGGGACGCCGCACATTCAGTACTTC.

Details on this clonotype: Germline and junction disagree at one end, which may indicate a read error. The CDR3 loop reads CASSQAFSGTGSLNF. CDR3 in DNA: TGTGCCAGCAGCCAAGCCTTTTCCGGGACAGGAAGTCTAAATTTT. J is TRBJ1-5 and V is TRBV3-1; 8 positions match TRBD1. CDR1 is LGHDT and CDR2 is YNNKEL in the germline V gene (reference sequence). The CDR3 runs to 15 residues.

Only a few counts were recorded for this clonotype. The chain is built from TRBV14 and TRBJ2-1; unclear D gene. Germline assignment: CDR1 SGHDN and CDR2 FVKESK. The V and J ends lost 3 bases and 10 bases respectively, with 7 bases between them. The CDR3 loop spans 11 amino acids. CDR3 nucleotides: TGTGCCAGCAGCCACGTGGTAGAGCAGTTCTTC. Residues: CASSHVVEQFF.

This clonotype was counted only a few times. The chain has TRBV25-1 and TRBJ1-5; D is undetermined. The V end was cut by 5 bases, the J end by 3 bases, with 8 bases between. Germline V gives CDR1 MGHDK, CDR2 SYGVNS. CDR3 size: 13 residues. The CDR3 nucleotides are TGTGCCAGCAGTTATCGGGACAATCAGCCCCAGCATTTT. As protein: CASSYRDNQPQHF.

V gene TRBV18 combines with J gene TRBJ1-1; D is unclear. This CDR3 region has 12 residues. Trimming removed 0 bases from V and 1 base from J, with 0 bases in between. CDR1 KGHSH and CDR2 LQKENI come from the germline V gene. CDR3 nucleotide sequence: TGTGCCAGCTCACCACCGAACACTGAAGCTTTCTTT. Translating it yields CASSPPNTEAFF.

The chain combines TRBV15 with TRBJ2-7; tentative D call: TRBD2 (5 bases). Germline V lookup: CDR1 LNHNV, CDR2 YYDKDF (reference sequence). V lost 3 bases to trimming and J lost 3 bases, with 18 bases between them. CDR3 size: 16 residues. The CDR3 here is CATSRNPSVGSYEQYF. The CDR3 nucleotides read TGTGCCACCAGCAGGAATCCGTCGGTGGGGAGCTACGAGCAGTACTTC.

This chain connects TRBV9 to TRBJ1-1; TRBD1 matches 8 bases. The CDR3 consists of 14 residues. The V segment lost 7 bases and the J segment 5 bases; nucleotides outside the gene matches: 10. Germline V lookup: CDR1 SGDLS, CDR2 YYNGEE. The CDR3 is CASSTPGGGTEAFF. The CDR3 DNA follows: TGTGCCAGCTCTACTCCAGGGGGCGGGACTGAAGCTTTCTTT. The variable domain in full, with the rest retrieved from reference TRBV9 and TRBJ1-1, is DSGVTQTPKHLITATGQRVTLRCSPRSGDLSVYWYQQSLDQGLQFLIQYYNGEERAKGNILERFSAQQFPDLHSELNLSSLELGDSALYFCASSTPGGGTEAFFGQGTRLTVV.

This chain joins TRBV30 and TRBJ2-2; either TRBD1 or TRBD2 may fit D (5 bases each). V was cut by 0 bases and J by 6 bases, with 11 bases left in between. CDR1 GTSNPN and CDR2 SVGIG come from the germline V gene (reference sequence). This CDR3 contains 14 residues. CDR3: CAWSVIGAAGELFF. In DNA form, the CDR3 reads TGTGCCTGGAGTGTGATCGGGGCTGCCGGGGAGCTGTTTTTT.

The chain joins TRBV28 to TRBJ2-5; 8 nucleotides align to TRBD1. The V gene end was trimmed by 4 bases and the J gene end by 4 bases; junction bases not matched to a gene: 11. CDR1 is MDHEN, CDR2 SYDVKM, per germline. The CDR3 consists of 16 residues. Here the CDR3 DNA reads TGTGCCAGCAGTTCCTTAGACAGGGGAGTTAGAGAGACCCAGTACTTC. Translating gives CASSSLDRGVRETQYF.

This chain links TRBV4-1 with TRBJ2-1; TRBD2 agrees at 16 bases. The germline CDR1 and CDR2 sequences are MGHRA and YSYEKL. V shed 3 bases and J 4 bases; nucleotides not matched to a gene: 3. CDR3 length equals 17 residues. This CDR3 is CASSHQGLAGGYNEQFF. The CDR3 DNA is TGCGCCAGCAGCCACCAGGGACTAGCGGGGGGGTACAATGAGCAGTTCTTC.